This TCR beta chain derives from a study of cytomegalovirus exposure and HLA in healthy donors. Donors counted as nominally healthy when sampled, yet unrecorded immune exposures were likely. PCR used 60 Vbeta primers and 13 Jbeta primers. Profiling relied on immunoSEQ multiplex PCR, and the TCRdb table lists in-frame clones only, not all of them. The table lists fewer than 85,000 clones, about four fifths of them singletons, with about 12% in the top ten. The CDR3 sequence is 14 residues long. Germline assignment: CDR1 ENHRY and CDR2 SYGVKD. Trimming pared 6 bases from V and 0 bases from J, leaving 11 bases between.

This TCR came from a male donor in good health and CMV-seropositive. The specimen was PBMCs. The chain combines TRBV10-3 with TRBJ1-1; D possibly corresponds to TRBD1 (5 bases). The CDR3 DNA follows: TGTGCCATCAGAGTAGACAGCTTGAACACTGAAGCTTTCTTT. This sequence encodes CAIRVDSLNTEAFF.